The 28 T cell receptor beta chains presented below share a single source sample, sequenced in a study of blood T cell repertoires in COVID-19. Here immunoSEQ multiplex PCR was the method, and the copy in TCRdb shows in-frame clones only, minus some. The sample gives some 110,000 clones, around 80% of which show up once; around 5.9% is in the top ten. The specimen was peripheral blood. These receptors all stem from a man between 65 and 80 years old with acute or convalescent COVID-19.

The genes are TRBV7-3 and TRBJ2-7; D perhaps matches TRBD2 (7 bases). The CDR3 runs to 16 residues. Between the trimmed V and J ends, which lost 4 bases and 2 bases, there was a span of 18 bases. The germline V gene encodes CDR1 SGHTA and CDR2 FQGTGA. CDR3 residues: CASSSSGAGLTYEQYF. In DNA, the CDR3 is TGTGCCAGCAGCTCCTCGGGGGCGGGACTAACCTACGAGCAGTACTTC.

The chain recombines TRBV9 with TRBJ2-7; 13 bases match TRBD2. The CDR3 covers 14 residues. V shed 4 bases and J 9 bases; nucleotides not matched to a gene: 7. Germline V gene data show CDR1 as SGDLS and CDR2 as YYNGEE. This chain's CDR3 is CASSFGTSGEGQYF. The CDR3 bases are TGTGCCAGCAGCTTCGGGACTAGCGGGGAAGGGCAGTACTTC.

CDR3 in DNA: TGTGCCAGCAGTTCACAGGGGATCCACTACGAGCAGTACTTC. Protein: CASSSQGIHYEQYF. This chain joins TRBV27 and TRBJ2-7, with 7 bases lining up with TRBD1. The length of the CDR3 is 14 residues. Germline CDR1 MNHEY, CDR2 SMNVEV (reference sequence). Trimming at V came to 4 bases and at J to 3 bases, leaving 6 bases not matched to a gene.

The DNA for the CDR3 is TGCAGTGCTAGTGAACAGGGGAACACTGAAGCTTTCTTT. This gives the protein CSASEQGNTEAFF. The chain recombines TRBV20-1 with TRBJ1-1; D might be TRBD1 (6 bases). This CDR3 is built from 13 residues. V lost 3 bases and J lost 1, with 9 bases in between. CDR1 DFQATT and CDR2 SNEGSKA come from the germline V gene (reference sequence).

The chain employs TRBV2 and TRBJ2-7, with TRBD2 as a possible D gene (6 bases). The germline V and J ends were trimmed by 11 bases and 4 bases, with 12 bases remaining between them. This CDR3 contains 11 residues. The germline CDR1 and CDR2 sequences are SNHLY and FYNNEI. The CDR3 loop reads CALGGEYEQYF. The CDR3 DNA reads TGTGCCTTAGGCGGGGAGTACGAGCAGTACTTC.

The CDR3 nucleotides are TGTGCCAGCAGCTTTCCTAGCGGGGGGGCCGCTGCGGTCAATGAGCAGTTCTTC. Its translation: CASSFPSGGAAAVNEQFF. This chain links TRBV5-4 with TRBJ2-1; 12 bases map to TRBD2. The CDR3 length is 18 residues. With 2 bases clipped from V and 6 bases from J, the junction kept 12 bases outside the gene matches. From germline, CDR1 is SGHNT and CDR2 YYREEE (reference sequence).

The V and J genes are TRBV7-3 and TRBJ2-1; 9 bases align to TRBD1. Looked up from germline, CDR1 is SGHTA and CDR2 is FQGTGA. The CDR3 is 15 residues long. Trimming at V came to 6 bases and at J to 5 bases, leaving 8 bases not matched to a gene. The CDR3 nucleotides are TGTGCCAGCAGGTCACAGGGGGCGCAGGACAATGAGCAGTTCTTC. Encoded protein: CASRSQGAQDNEQFF.

This chain links TRBV30 with TRBJ1-5; D is unclear. V was trimmed by 0 bases and J by 7 bases, leaving 10 bases between them. CDR1 is GTSNPN and CDR2 is SVGIG in the germline V gene (reference sequence). This CDR3 region has 13 residues. In nucleotides, the CDR3 is TGTGCCTGGAGTGTACTAGCGGGCCAGCCCCAGCATTTT. It is translated as CAWSVLAGQPQHF. Variable domain in full (rest from reference TRBV30 and TRBJ1-5): SQTIHQWPATLVQPVGSPLSLECTVEGTSNPNLYWYRQAAGRGLQLLFYSVGIGQISSEVPQNLSASRPQDRQFILSSKKLLLSDSGFYLCAWSVLAGQPQHFGDGTRLSIL.

The gene calls are TRBV7-3 and TRBJ2-2; no clear D. The CDR3 length is 17 residues. Germline assignment: CDR1 SGHTA and CDR2 FQGTGA. With 4 bases removed from V and 3 bases from J, the gap between germline ends came to 18 bases. CDR3: CASSSVVNSWDTGELFF. In nucleotides, the CDR3 is TGTGCCAGCAGCTCTGTTGTGAACAGTTGGGACACCGGGGAGCTGTTTTTT.

The CDR3 nucleotides are TGCGCCAGCAGACTTGGTGGAGGTGCGGGGGGGCAAGAGACCCAGTACTTC. As protein: CASRLGGGAGGQETQYF. J is TRBJ2-5 and V is TRBV5-1; 9 positions match TRBD2. J gave up 2 bases and V 5 bases, and 13 bases lay outside the gene matches. The CDR3 has 17 amino acids. Per the germline V gene, CDR1 is SGHRS and CDR2 is YFSETQ.

This clone appeared many times. Other nucleotide sequences from this sample produce the same CDR3. The chain is built from TRBV12-3 or TRBV12-4 and TRBJ2-7; D perhaps matches TRBD1 (5 bases). The CDR3 covers 13 residues. The V end was cut by 4 bases, the J end by 6 bases, with 13 bases between. The CDR3: CASSSGPAGEQYF. The CDR3 nucleotides are TGTGCCAGCAGTTCAGGGCCCGCTGGCGAGCAGTACTTC.

CDR3 bases: TGCGCCAGCAGCGGAGTCCCACAGGGGAGGAATAATTCACCCCTCCACTTT. Protein: CASSGVPQGRNNSPLHF. The V gene is TRBV5-1, the J gene TRBJ1-6; 7 nucleotides line up with TRBD1. The CDR3 runs to 17 residues. Looked up from germline, CDR1 is SGHRS and CDR2 is YFSETQ. V was clipped by 4 bases and J by 5 bases; unmatched bases: 12. The variable domain in full, completed from reference TRBV5-1 and TRBJ1-6, reads KAGVTQTPRYLIKTRGQQVTLSCSPISGHRSVSWYQQTPGQGLQFLFEYFSETQRNKGNFPGRFSGRQFSNSRSEMNVSTLELGDSALYLCASSGVPQGRNNSPLHFGNGTRLTVT.

DNA of the CDR3: TGTGCCAGCAGCACCCTTATAACAGCCGACGCTGAAGCTTTCTTT. This codes for CASSTLITADAEAFF. J is TRBJ1-1 and V is TRBV7-2, with unresolved D. V lost 5 bases and J lost 6, with 19 bases in between. This CDR3 spans 15 amino acids. Germline CDR1 reads SGHTA; CDR2 reads FQGNSA.

The V gene is TRBV28, the J gene TRBJ2-7, with 8 bases fitting TRBD2. V dropped 1 base and J dropped 3; count of bases not matched to a gene: 5. Looked up from germline, CDR1 is MDHEN and CDR2 is SYDVKM. The CDR3 is 15 amino acids. The CDR3 DNA sequence: TGTGCCAGCAGTTTATCCCCGGGAGGGCTCTACGAGCAGTACTTC. It encodes CASSLSPGGLYEQYF.

This clone appeared once. This chain joins TRBV5-1 and TRBJ2-2; D is perhaps TRBD2 (5 bases). Per the germline V gene, CDR1 is SGHRS and CDR2 is YFSETQ. The V and J ends lost 5 bases and 0 bases respectively, with 14 bases between them. CDR3 length equals 16 residues. CDR3 sequence reads: CASRFLATANTGELFF. The CDR3 bases are TGCGCCAGCAGATTCCTAGCTACTGCGAACACCGGGGAGCTGTTTTTT.

Only a few counts were recorded for this clone. This rearrangement joins TRBV19 to TRBJ2-7; TRBD2 agrees at 9 bases. V trimming: 6 bases; J trimming: 6 bases; junction bases outside the gene matches: 9. The CDR3 has 14 amino acids. Per the germline V gene, CDR1 is LNHDA and CDR2 is SQIVND (reference sequence). The CDR3 here is CASSQRGLAGEQYF. In nucleotides, the CDR3 is TGTGCCAGTAGCCAGCGGGGACTAGCAGGCGAGCAGTACTTC.

This chain joins TRBV27 and TRBJ2-3, with 10 bases aligning to TRBD2. Germline lookup yields CDR1 MNHEY and CDR2 SMNVEV (reference sequence). Trimming took 0 bases from V and 1 from J; bases not matched to a gene: 1. The CDR3 runs to 16 residues. CDR3 region: CASSLSGTSGTDTQYF. The DNA of the CDR3 is TGTGCCAGCAGTTTATCGGGGACTAGCGGCACAGATACGCAGTATTTT.

This clone was recorded once. The chain combines TRBV4-3 with TRBJ2-1; tentative D call: TRBD2 (5 bases). Per germline, CDR1 LGHNA and CDR2 YSLEER. The CDR3 has 15 residues. Trimming took off 9 bases at V and 0 bases at J, with 15 bases between the two ends. This chain's CDR3 is CASQRVSGSYNEQFF. In DNA, the CDR3 is TGCGCCAGTCAGAGGGTGTCAGGCTCCTACAATGAGCAGTTCTTC.

A few counts support this clone. This sequence joins TRBV11-2 and TRBJ1-2; 8 bases match TRBD1. The germline V gene has CDR1 SGHAT and CDR2 FQNNGV. This CDR3 has 15 residues. The V gene end was trimmed by 5 bases and the J gene end by 4 bases; junction bases not matched to a gene: 9. The CDR3 DNA follows: TGTGCCAGCAGCCCAGGGACAGGCGGCGCCTATGGCTACACCTTC. It yields the protein CASSPGTGGAYGYTF.

This clone was found a few times. V usage is TRBV7-2 and J usage is TRBJ2-7; TRBD2 agrees at 16 bases. Germline V gives CDR1 SGHTA, CDR2 FQGNSA. Unmatched junction bases numbered 4, after V lost 1 base and J lost 1 base. The CDR3 totals 18 residues. CDR3 protein: CASSLVPGLAGGSYEQYF. In nucleotides, the CDR3 is TGTGCCAGCAGCTTAGTTCCGGGACTAGCGGGGGGGTCCTACGAGCAGTACTTC.

The chain carries TRBV6-5 and TRBJ1-2, with 8 nucleotides matching TRBD1. The CDR3 contains 15 residues. V gave up 0 bases and J gave up 4 bases; unmatched junction bases: 4. Per the germline V gene, CDR1 is MNHEY and CDR2 is SVGAGI. The DNA of the CDR3 is TGTGCCAGCAGTTACTCGGACAGGGAAGGCTATGGCTACACCTTC. As protein: CASSYSDREGYGYTF.

This clone was observed a handful of times. The V gene is TRBV3-1 (or the pseudogene TRBV3-2), the J gene TRBJ2-2; maybe TRBD1 (6 bases). Germline V CDR1 and CDR2: LGHDT, YNNKEL (reference sequence). With 6 bases removed from V and 0 bases from J, the gap between germline ends came to 8 bases. This CDR3 is built from 14 residues. CDR3 loop: CASSPGANTGELFF. CDR3 bases: TGTGCCAGCAGTCCAGGGGCGAACACCGGGGAGCTGTTTTTT.

This rearrangement joins TRBV5-1 to TRBJ2-5, with D tentatively TRBD1 (5 bases). CDR1 SGHRS and CDR2 YFSETQ come from the germline V gene. The V gene lost 5 bases and the J gene lost 5 bases, with 19 bases spanning the gap. The length of the CDR3 is 15 residues. CDR3 residues: CASSLGAVDGETQYF. The CDR3, as DNA: TGCGCCAGCAGTTTAGGGGCTGTCGACGGGGAGACCCAGTACTTC.

This clone was detected a few times. The chain couples TRBV4-2 to TRBJ1-5; D unclear. The germline CDR1 and CDR2 sequences are LGHNA and YNFKEQ. The CDR3 loop spans 13 amino acids. The V and J ends lost 9 bases and 2 bases respectively, with 11 bases between them. Written as DNA, the CDR3 is TGTGCCAGGTCCGAGAGCGGCAATCAGCCCCAGCATTTT. Amino acids: CARSESGNQPQHF.

The CDR3 nucleotides are TGTGCCACCAAACAGCAGGGTAAAGAGACCCAGTACTTC. Residues: CATKQQGKETQYF. The genes are TRBV6-5 and TRBJ2-5; tentative D call: TRBD1 (5 bases). Germline-derived CDR1 and CDR2 are MNHEY and SVGAGI. Trimming shortened V by 10 bases and J by 3 bases, and 15 bases separated the two germline ends. The CDR3 contains 13 residues.

The rearrangement uses TRBV13 and TRBJ2-3; 12 nucleotides line up with TRBD2. V dropped 2 bases and J dropped 4; count of bases not matched to a gene: 10. CDR3 size: 18 residues. Germline V lookup: CDR1 PRHDT, CDR2 FYEKMQ (reference sequence). The CDR3 loop reads CASSLKLAGGPVPDTQYF. For the CDR3, the DNA is TGTGCCAGCAGCTTAAAGCTAGCGGGGGGGCCAGTTCCAGATACGCAGTATTTT.

This chain joins TRBV30 and TRBJ1-6; 9 positions match TRBD1. The CDR3 runs 14 residues. Germline assignment: CDR1 GTSNPN and CDR2 SVGIG (reference sequence). V shed 2 bases, J shed 10 bases, and the junction held 6 bases outside the gene matches. As DNA, the CDR3 is TGTGCCTGGAGTTCGGACAGGGGTGGATCACCCCTCCACTTT. The encoded protein is CAWSSDRGGSPLHF. The variable domain in full, completed from reference TRBV30 and TRBJ1-6, reads SQTIHQWPATLVQPVGSPLSLECTVEGTSNPNLYWYRQAAGRGLQLLFYSVGIGQISSEVPQNLSASRPQDRQFILSSKKLLLSDSGFYLCAWSSDRGGSPLHFGNGTRLTVT.

The chain joins TRBV6-2 or TRBV6-3 to TRBJ2-3, with D tentatively TRBD1 (5 bases). In germline, CDR1 is MNHEY, CDR2 SVGEGT. This CDR3 has 14 amino acids. V was shortened by 2 bases and J by 2 bases, with 8 bases between the two germline ends. The DNA of the CDR3 is TGTGCCAGCAGTTACGACAGAAACACAGATACGCAGTATTTT. Translation gives CASSYDRNTDTQYF.